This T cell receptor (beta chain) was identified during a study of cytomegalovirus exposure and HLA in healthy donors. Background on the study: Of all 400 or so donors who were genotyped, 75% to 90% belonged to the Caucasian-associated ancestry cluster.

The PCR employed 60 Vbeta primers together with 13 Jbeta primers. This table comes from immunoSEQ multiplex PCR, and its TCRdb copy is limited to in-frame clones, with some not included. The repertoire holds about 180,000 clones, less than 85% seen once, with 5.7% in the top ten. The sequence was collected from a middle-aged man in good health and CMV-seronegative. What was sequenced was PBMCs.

This chain's CDR3 is CASRGQRYQETQYF. CDR3 DNA sequence: TGTGCCAGCAGGGGACAAAGGTACCAAGAGACCCAGTACTTC. This rearrangement joins TRBV6-6 to TRBJ2-5; tentatively, D is TRBD1 (6 bases). V was trimmed by 6 bases and J by 0 bases, leaving 11 bases between them. The CDR3 is 14 amino acids. Germline lookup yields CDR1 MNHNY and CDR2 SVGAGI (reference sequence).